These T cell receptor beta chains were read from a single sample in a study of Tregs in tolerant kidney transplant recipients. Repertoires were generated with immunoSEQ multiplex PCR, while TCRdb's copy carries only in-frame clones and drops some. The table shows roughly 120,000 clones, with around 91% occurring only once. The specimen sequenced was CD4+ T cells from blood. These TCRs come from a human donor in good health. The CDR3 runs from the conserved cysteine through the conserved F or W. The order of the fields is V gene, clone size, J gene, D gene, CDR3 DNA, CDR3 protein. The D gene is left open where the match is weak. Expanded clones are given a class, and other clones once, few, many or no size at all.

v_gene: TRBV6-1
abundance: .
j_gene: TRBJ1-4
d_gene: .
CDR3nt: TGTGCCAGCATCCTCGACAGGAGTAATAATGAAAAACTGTTTTTT
CDR3aa: CASILDRSNNEKLFF

v_gene: TRBV2
abundance: .
j_gene: TRBJ1-1
d_gene: .
CDR3nt: TGTGCCAGCAGTGAAGAGGCCGCCATGAACACTGAAGCTTTCTTT
CDR3aa: CASSEEAAMNTEAFF

v_gene: TRBV18
abundance: .
j_gene: TRBJ1-1
d_gene: .
CDR3nt: TGTGCCAGCTCACCACAGGACCCGAACACTGAAGCTTTCTTT
CDR3aa: CASSPQDPNTEAFF

v_gene: TRBV6-1
abundance: once
j_gene: TRBJ2-1
d_gene: .
CDR3nt: TGTGCCAGCAGTGTAACCCAGTACAATGAGCAGTTCTTC
CDR3aa: CASSVTQYNEQFF

v_gene: TRBV9
abundance: .
j_gene: TRBJ1-1
d_gene: .
CDR3nt: TGTGCCAGCAGCGTAGTAGGGGGAGAAGCTTTCTTT
CDR3aa: CASSVVGGEAFF

v_gene: TRBV29-1
abundance: .
j_gene: TRBJ2-5
d_gene: .
CDR3nt: TGCAGCGTTGGATGGGGGGCCCAGTACTTC
CDR3aa: CSVGWGAQYF

v_gene: TRBV5-4
abundance: .
j_gene: TRBJ2-3
d_gene: .
CDR3nt: TGTGCCAGCAGTTCGACTGGGGATACGCAGTATTTT
CDR3aa: CASSSTGDTQYF

v_gene: TRBV7-7
abundance: .
j_gene: TRBJ2-7
d_gene: TRBD1
CDR3nt: TGTGCCAGCAGCTTAGGGACAGGGGCCGAGCAGTACTTC
CDR3aa: CASSLGTGAEQYF

v_gene: TRBV2
abundance: .
j_gene: TRBJ2-7
d_gene: .
CDR3nt: TGTGCCAGCGGAAGAGGGCCGGGAGAGCAGTACTTC
CDR3aa: CASGRGPGEQYF

v_gene: TRBV29-1
abundance: .
j_gene: TRBJ1-1
d_gene: .
CDR3nt: TGCAGCGTTGGTGTCAGGGCCCACACTGAAGCTTTCTTT
CDR3aa: CSVGVRAHTEAFF

v_gene: TRBV7-9
abundance: few
j_gene: TRBJ2-1
d_gene: TRBD1
CDR3nt: TGTGCCAGTGAGGGGGGACAGGGGAACTACAATGAGCAGTTCTTC
CDR3aa: CASEGGQGNYNEQFF

v_gene: TRBV11-2
abundance: .
j_gene: TRBJ1-5
d_gene: .
CDR3nt: TGTGCCAGCAGCCAGGACGCGCAAGTGGATCAGCCCCAGCATTTT
CDR3aa: CASSQDAQVDQPQHF

v_gene: TRBV6-1
abundance: .
j_gene: TRBJ2-1
d_gene: .
CDR3nt: TGTGCCAGCAGACTAGTCTCGACTAACTACAATGAGCAGTTCTTC
CDR3aa: CASRLVSTNYNEQFF

v_gene: TRBV11-2
abundance: once
j_gene: TRBJ2-2
d_gene: .
CDR3nt: TGTGCCAGCAGCCACTACAGGGACCCGAACACCGGGGAGCTGTTTTTT
CDR3aa: CASSHYRDPNTGELFF

v_gene: TRBV11-2
abundance: .
j_gene: TRBJ2-7
d_gene: .
CDR3nt: TGTGCCAGCAGCTTAGTTCACACAGGGAGCTCCTACGAGCAGTACTTC
CDR3aa: CASSLVHTGSSYEQYF

v_gene: TRBV18
abundance: .
j_gene: TRBJ2-1
d_gene: TRBD1
CDR3nt: TGTGCCAGCTCTCGCCCGACAGGGGGAGACTACAATGAGCAGTTCTTC
CDR3aa: CASSRPTGGDYNEQFF

v_gene: TRBV19
abundance: .
j_gene: TRBJ2-7
d_gene: TRBD1
CDR3nt: TGTGCCAGTAGTACCCGGACAGGACAAACCTACGAGCAGTACTTC
CDR3aa: CASSTRTGQTYEQYF

v_gene: TRBV5-5
abundance: .
j_gene: TRBJ1-4
d_gene: TRBD1
CDR3nt: TGTGCCAGCAGCTTGACCGGACAGGTCCGTAATGAAAAACTGTTTTTT
CDR3aa: CASSLTGQVRNEKLFF

v_gene: TRBV18
abundance: .
j_gene: TRBJ2-6
d_gene: .
CDR3nt: TGTGCCAGCTCCAGGGACCAAGCTCTTTCTGGGGCCAACGTCCTGACTTTC
CDR3aa: CASSRDQALSGANVLTF

v_gene: TRBV4-1
abundance: .
j_gene: TRBJ2-3
d_gene: .
CDR3nt: TGCGCCAGCAGCTCCCGAGTTAAGCAAAATTCCACAGATACGCAGTATTTT
CDR3aa: CASSSRVKQNSTDTQYF

v_gene: TRBV5-1
abundance: .
j_gene: TRBJ2-7
d_gene: .
CDR3nt: TGCGCCAGCAGCTTGGTTTCAGGGAACTACGAGCAGTACTTC
CDR3aa: CASSLVSGNYEQYF

v_gene: TRBV2
abundance: .
j_gene: TRBJ2-3
d_gene: .
CDR3nt: TGTGCCAGCGGGACGGATACGCAGTATTTT
CDR3aa: CASGTDTQYF

v_gene: TRBV19
abundance: .
j_gene: TRBJ2-3
d_gene: TRBD1
CDR3nt: TGTGCCAGTATGAGCAGGCGACAGGGGGCCACAGATACGCAGTATTTT
CDR3aa: CASMSRRQGATDTQYF

v_gene: TRBV11-2
abundance: .
j_gene: TRBJ2-1
d_gene: TRBD2
CDR3nt: TGTGCCAGCAGCTTAGATGTAGGCCTAGCGGGGGGGCCTAGTGAGCAGTTCTTC
CDR3aa: CASSLDVGLAGGPSEQFF

v_gene: TRBV5-4
abundance: .
j_gene: TRBJ2-7
d_gene: .
CDR3nt: TGTGCCAGCAGCTTGTCTTTAGGTGAGCAGTACTTC
CDR3aa: CASSLSLGEQYF

v_gene: TRBV7-2
abundance: .
j_gene: TRBJ1-5
d_gene: TRBD1
CDR3nt: TGTGCCAGCAGCTTTGGACAGGGGCGCAATCAGCCCCAGCATTTT
CDR3aa: CASSFGQGRNQPQHF

v_gene: TRBV6-5
abundance: .
j_gene: TRBJ2-7
d_gene: TRBD2
CDR3nt: TGTGCCAGCAGTCAAGGGGCGGGAGGGAGGTACGAGCAGTACTTC
CDR3aa: CASSQGAGGRYEQYF

v_gene: TRBV2
abundance: .
j_gene: TRBJ2-2
d_gene: .
CDR3nt: TGTGCCAGCAAGTACACCGGGGAGCTGTTTTTT
CDR3aa: CASKYTGELFF

v_gene: TRBV7-9
abundance: .
j_gene: TRBJ2-5
d_gene: TRBD2
CDR3nt: TGTGCCAGCAGCCCCGGGACTAGCGGGAGCGAGTGGGAGACCCAGTACTTC
CDR3aa: CASSPGTSGSEWETQYF

v_gene: TRBV6-5
abundance: few
j_gene: TRBJ1-5
d_gene: TRBD1
CDR3nt: TGTGCCACCCAGGGGGCCGGCAATCAGCCCCAGCATTTT
CDR3aa: CATQGAGNQPQHF

v_gene: TRBV5-4
abundance: .
j_gene: TRBJ2-2
d_gene: TRBD2
CDR3nt: TGTGCCAGCAGCGTAGTAGGACGGGGCGGGAGGACCGGCGGGGAGCTGTTTTTT
CDR3aa: CASSVVGRGGRTGGELFF

v_gene: TRBV7-2
abundance: .
j_gene: TRBJ2-7
d_gene: .
CDR3nt: TGTGCCAGCAGCCCGAAACTAGGCGCTGCCACGGGTTACTACGAGCAGTACTTC
CDR3aa: CASSPKLGAATGYYEQYF

v_gene: TRBV7-7
abundance: .
j_gene: TRBJ1-1
d_gene: .
CDR3nt: TGTGCTAGCAGCAGGACAGCGAACACTGAAGCTTTCTTT
CDR3aa: CASSRTANTEAFF

v_gene: TRBV9
abundance: .
j_gene: TRBJ2-5
d_gene: TRBD1
CDR3nt: TGTGCCAGCAGCCCGGGACAGCTCCAAGAGACCCAGTACTTC
CDR3aa: CASSPGQLQETQYF

v_gene: TRBV7-9
abundance: .
j_gene: TRBJ1-5
d_gene: .
CDR3nt: TGTGCCAGCAGCTCAAGACCAAGCAATCAGCCCCAGCATTTT
CDR3aa: CASSSRPSNQPQHF

v_gene: TRBV5-1
abundance: .
j_gene: TRBJ2-5
d_gene: TRBD2
CDR3nt: TGCGCCAGCAGCACCGTGATAGCGGGTGGGGAGACCCAGTACTTC
CDR3aa: CASSTVIAGGETQYF

v_gene: TRBV4-1
abundance: .
j_gene: TRBJ2-7
d_gene: .
CDR3nt: TGCGCCAGCAGCCCCCAGGGAGCCCCTCTTAGCTCCTACGAGCAGTACTTC
CDR3aa: CASSPQGAPLSSYEQYF

v_gene: TRBV19
abundance: few
j_gene: TRBJ1-5
d_gene: .
CDR3nt: TGTGCCAGTAGTATGTCCTTCGGCGGTGCAGAGAATCAGCCCCAGCATTTT
CDR3aa: CASSMSFGGAENQPQHF

v_gene: TRBV4-1
abundance: once
j_gene: TRBJ1-2
d_gene: TRBD1
CDR3nt: TGCGCCAGCAGCCAAACCGGGACAGGCACCTTTGGCTACACCTTC
CDR3aa: CASSQTGTGTFGYTF

v_gene: TRBV2
abundance: .
j_gene: TRBJ1-4
d_gene: TRBD1
CDR3nt: TGTGCCAGCAGTGAGTGGACAGGGGTAAATGAAAAACTGTTTTTT
CDR3aa: CASSEWTGVNEKLFF

v_gene: TRBV6-1
abundance: .
j_gene: TRBJ1-2
d_gene: .
CDR3nt: TGTGCCAGCAGTGGTTATAGGGGTGGCTACACCTTC
CDR3aa: CASSGYRGGYTF